This T cell receptor beta chain was documented in a study of blood T cell repertoires in COVID-19. Study summary: COVID-19 samples from acute and convalescent phases originated in the United States, Italy and Spain. PBMCs, B-cell-depleted T cells, or T cells were the source of the cDNA or gDNA that made up the material.

Original handling: Counts of nucleated cells, estimated from reference gene primer amplification, were obtained. The assay was immunoSEQ multiplex PCR, and TCRdb's table has in-frame clones only and misses some. For V, J and clone size, that table is used; D and trimming come from the DNA. There are approximately 300,000 clones in the sample; 86% occur only once, and under 2% lies in the top ten. Comments on this clone: Different DNA sequences within this sample yield the same CDR3.

V lost 4 bases, J lost 0 bases, and 3 bases lay in between. CDR3 length: 12 amino acids. The germline V gene has CDR1 SGHTA and CDR2 FQGNSA. The sequenced sample was peripheral blood. This sequence joins TRBV7-2 and TRBJ2-5, with D unresolved. The clonotype comes from a woman between 50 and 59 years old with acute or convalescent COVID-19. CDR3 bases: TGTGCCAGCAGCTCTTACCAAGAGACCCAGTACTTC. It encodes CASSSYQETQYF.